What follows describes a single TCR beta chain. Its antigen remains undetermined. Base qualities are not recorded, but no much larger clone differs from it by a single base. TCRbeta CDR3 regions were amplified from genomic DNA using the immunoSEQ Assay, a bias-controlled multiplex PCR. In the paper's pipeline: The number of nucleated cells in each sample was estimated by amplification of reference gene primers within the assay. To quantify the absolute abundance of each unique TCRbeta CDR3 rearrangement, sequence reads were collapsed and filtered. For each sample, productive Simpson clonality was calculated as the square root of Simpson's diversity index across productive rearrangements. Drawn from immuneACCESS, this table holds only the in-frame rearrangements with V and J called that TCRdb kept. Clones are partly lost; checked studies trace under half to an unresolved V gene and leave the rest unexplained. From that table come the V and J calls and clone size; the DNA was used to work out D and trimming. Recorded for this sample are 190,000 or so clones; around 91% of them occurred a single time. The ten largest clones add up to about 0.59% of the sample.

The CDR3 sequence holds 17 residues, the cysteine and phenylalanine included. The kept DNA is CDR3 alone, 51 bases in frame from the first base. Compared with germline, V lacks 6 bases and J lacks 3 bases; bases without a gene match: 11. CDR1 and CDR2 (LNHDA, SQIVND) derive from the germline V gene (reference sequence). The collaborating institutions used their own protocols to collect whole blood in K2EDTA tubes. Collaborator samples were shipped for TCRbeta analysis as frozen whole blood, isolated PBMCs, or DNA extracted from either sample type. The data were obtained in a study of blood T cell repertoires in COVID-19 (dated by TCRdb to the early 2020s). Study-level background: Collaborator samples came from the United States, Italy and Spain and covered acute and convalescent phases of COVID-19. The material from the prospective study consisted of cDNA or gDNA derived from T cells, B-cell-depleted T cells, or PBMCs. Deeply sampled blood TCRbeta repertoires from subjects exposed to, actively infected with, or recovered from COVID-19 were included in the dataset. The repertoires were made available in a free public database intended to serve as a resource for research on the immune response to SARS-CoV-2. The samples were drawn from the first 160 participants of the ongoing ImmuneRACE study and from roughly 1,300 subjects provided by 6 global collaborators. The sample metadata nearly always contained a de-identified subject ID, COVID-19 status, age in years and sex. HLA class I and class II types, where available, came from metadata supplied by the sample provider rather than from assay-based typing. Points the paper makes about the study in general: The amount of clinical and demographic metadata varied by source and participant and was provided uncurated.

Rearrangement joined TRBV19 to TRBJ1-4; TRBD1 lines up with 9 middle nucleotides. Material for sequencing was peripheral blood. This receptor was taken from a man in his fifties with acute or convalescent COVID-19. CDR3 sequence: CASSRQGQGRPNEKLFF. In nucleotides, the sequence is TGTGCCAGTAGCCGGCAGGGACAGGGTAGGCCTAATGAAAAACTGTTTTTT.